Presented here are 21 T cell receptor beta chains from one specimen sequenced in a study of OX40 agonist ivuxolimab in advanced cancers. This table comes from immunoSEQ multiplex PCR, and its TCRdb copy is limited to in-frame clones, with some not included. The sample yields around 110,000 clones, around nine tenths seen once. The sequencing used CD4+ or CD8+ T cells sorted from blood, collected in a trial of the OX40 agonist ivuxolimab. Every receptor here comes from an adult with an advanced solid tumor such as melanoma, head and neck, liver or kidney cancer.

This rearrangement joins TRBV6-1 to TRBJ1-1; D gene ambiguous. The V and J ends lost 1 base and 2 bases respectively, with 2 bases between them. Germline CDR1 MNHNS, CDR2 SASEGT. This CDR3 comprises 12 residues. The DNA for the CDR3 is TGTGCCAGCAGTGAAGTCAACACTGAAGCTTTCTTT. Encoded protein: CASSEVNTEAFF.

The table lists this clone with a count of one. The chain is built from TRBV7-6 and TRBJ2-6; D not certain. Per germline, CDR1 SGHVS and CDR2 FNYEAQ. This CDR3 is 14 amino acids long. The V end lost 5 bases, the J end lost 3 bases, and 8 bases lay between the germline ends. In nucleotides, the CDR3 is TGTGCCAGCAGCCAAAGGAGTGGGGCCAACGTCCTGACTTTC. Protein: CASSQRSGANVLTF.

The chain couples TRBV5-4 to TRBJ2-5; D perhaps matches TRBD2 (6 bases). Trimming removed 1 base at V and 1 base at J, with 14 bases between. From germline, CDR1 is SGHNT and CDR2 YYREEE (reference sequence). This CDR3 region has 16 residues. CDR3 region: CASSLYTGVIQETQYF. The CDR3 nucleotides are TGTGCCAGCAGCTTGTATACGGGGGTCATCCAAGAGACCCAGTACTTC.

The rearrangement links TRBV6-5 to TRBJ1-1; D is ambiguous. Trimming left V 0 bases short and J 9 bases short, with 17 bases between. Germline assignment: CDR1 MNHEY and CDR2 SVGAGI. This CDR3 has 15 amino acids. CDR3 nucleotides: TGTGCCAGCAGTTACTCCCCCCAACAGTTATTCCAAGCTTTCTTT. Protein product: CASSYSPQQLFQAFF.

The chain is built from TRBV6-5 and TRBJ2-1, with 11 bases identical to TRBD2. Per the germline V gene, CDR1 is MNHEY and CDR2 is SVGAGI. J was trimmed by 7 bases and V by 6 bases; bases with no gene match: 2. The CDR3 covers 13 residues. Written as DNA, the CDR3 is TGTGCCAGCAGCTTAGCGGGAGGGAATGAGCAGTTCTTC. Translating gives CASSLAGGNEQFF.

The chain carries TRBV28 and TRBJ1-5, with D perhaps matching TRBD1 (5 bases). CDR1 MDHEN and CDR2 SYDVKM come from the germline V gene. This CDR3 is 17 amino acids long. The germline V and J ends were trimmed by 6 bases and 7 bases, with 25 bases remaining between them. DNA of the CDR3: TGTGCCAGCAGGCCAACGGGGATAAGAGGCCGGGGGCAGCCCCAGCATTTT. This encodes CASRPTGIRGRGQPQHF.

In DNA, the CDR3 is TGTGCCTGGAGTAAGGCAATCGACAGGGGACGCCATGGCTACACCTTC. It yields the protein CAWSKAIDRGRHGYTF. The rearrangement joins TRBV30 to TRBJ1-2, with 8 bases that match TRBD1. The CDR3 is 16 residues long. The ends lost 2 bases at V and 6 bases at J; junction bases unmatched: 14. Germline assignment: CDR1 GTSNPN and CDR2 SVGIG (reference sequence).

This clone has only one observation. The rearrangement uses TRBV7-2 and TRBJ2-7; D may be TRBD2 (5 bases). The V gene lost 7 bases and the J gene lost 0 bases, with 10 bases spanning the gap. The CDR3 has 13 amino acids. The germline gives CDR1 SGHTA, CDR2 FQGNSA. The CDR3: CASTTDYSYEQYF. In nucleotides, the CDR3 is TGTGCCAGCACCACTGACTACTCCTACGAGCAGTACTTC.

The chain joins TRBV7-9 to TRBJ1-3, with no clear D. CDR3 length: 12 residues. V was clipped by 2 bases and J by 3 bases, with 2 bases between them. Germline lookup yields CDR1 SEHNR and CDR2 FQNEAQ (reference sequence). The CDR3 reads CASSLNGNTIYF. The DNA for the CDR3 is TGTGCCAGCAGCTTAAATGGAAACACCATATATTTT.

The V call is TRBV11-3, the J call TRBJ2-7; 16 bases agree with TRBD2. The CDR3 has 16 residues. V lost 5 bases, J lost 7 bases, and 8 bases stayed unmatched. CDR1 and CDR2 (germline): SGHNT, YENEEA. In DNA form, the CDR3 reads TGTGCCAGCAGCCTAGGGACTAGCGGGGGGGCCTGGGAGCAGTACTTC. Translating gives CASSLGTSGGAWEQYF.

V usage is TRBV6-5 and J usage is TRBJ1-5; 7 nucleotides line up with TRBD1. With 0 bases clipped from V and 7 bases from J, the junction kept 9 bases outside the gene matches. Germline V gene data show CDR1 as MNHEY and CDR2 as SVGAGI. CDR3 size: 16 residues. CDR3 amino acids: CASSYSSRGLGQPQHF. For the CDR3, the DNA is TGTGCCAGCAGTTACTCGAGTAGGGGGCTGGGGCAGCCCCAGCATTTT.

The table lists this clone with a count of one. The rearrangement links TRBV10-3 to TRBJ2-2; 11 positions match TRBD2. The junction had 2 bases not matched to a gene; V was cut back by 5 bases and J by 3 bases. This CDR3 has 15 amino acids. Germline CDR1 reads ENHRY; CDR2 reads SYGVKD. CDR3 sequence: CAISKGLADTGELFF. The DNA for the CDR3 is TGTGCCATCAGTAAGGGACTAGCGGACACCGGGGAGCTGTTTTTT.

Comment on this clone: Other DNA sequences in this sample translate to the same CDR3. The V gene is TRBV29-1, the J gene TRBJ1-3; D ambiguous. The CDR3 length is 13 residues. CDR1 is SQVTM, CDR2 ANQGSEA, per germline. V was shortened by 2 bases and J by 0 bases, with 5 bases between the two germline ends. In DNA, the CDR3 is TGCAGCGTTGAAAAAGACTCTGGAAACACCATATATTTT. This encodes CSVEKDSGNTIYF.

The V call is TRBV28, the J call TRBJ2-3; D might be TRBD1 (5 bases). The CDR3 is 17 amino acids. The germline gives CDR1 MDHEN, CDR2 SYDVKM. Trimming left V 4 bases short and J 4 bases short, with 21 bases between. CDR3 loop: CASSSYGQGGRSDTQYF. CDR3 DNA sequence: TGTGCCAGCAGTTCCTACGGGCAGGGCGGTAGATCAGATACGCAGTATTTT.

This chain joins TRBV27 and TRBJ1-6; D perhaps matches TRBD1 (6 bases). Germline V CDR1 and CDR2: MNHEY, SMNVEV (reference sequence). CDR3 size: 16 residues. Trimming took 7 bases from V and 6 from J, leaving 19 bases between them. The CDR3 DNA sequence: TGTGCCAGCAAGCTGTCACGGGGGCAGATTAATTCACCCCTCCACTTT. Translation: CASKLSRGQINSPLHF.

The chain couples TRBV9 to TRBJ2-6, with 7 bases identical to TRBD1. This CDR3 comprises 17 residues. From germline, CDR1 is SGDLS and CDR2 YYNGEE. Losses at the gene ends were 0 bases for V and 0 bases for J; bases not matched to a gene: 3. The CDR3 loop reads CASSVEWTGSGANVLTF. The CDR3 nucleotides are TGTGCCAGCAGCGTAGAATGGACAGGCTCTGGGGCCAACGTCCTGACTTTC.

This clone has only one observation. The CDR3 DNA sequence: TGTGCCAGCTCACCAAGGAGGGAGGACACTGAAGCTTTCTTT. Its protein product is CASSPRREDTEAFF. V usage is TRBV18 and J usage is TRBJ1-1; no clear D. V lost 2 bases to trimming and J lost 3 bases, with 10 bases between them. This CDR3 comprises 14 residues. From germline, CDR1 is KGHSH and CDR2 LQKENI.

The chain carries TRBV7-2 and TRBJ1-2; weak D call: TRBD1 (6 bases). Trimming cost V 5 bases and J 3 bases, with 13 bases left between them. The germline V gene has CDR1 SGHTA and CDR2 FQGNSA. The CDR3 is 14 residues long. The DNA for the CDR3 is TGTGCCAGCAGCCCTTACAGGGACGACTATGGCTACACCTTC. Translating gives CASSPYRDDYGYTF.

The rearrangement uses TRBV19 and TRBJ2-1; the D gene is possibly TRBD1 (8 bases). The CDR3 has 13 residues. Germline-derived CDR1 and CDR2 are LNHDA and SQIVND (reference sequence). With 3 bases removed from V and 9 bases from J, the gap between germline ends came to 12 bases. Here the CDR3 DNA reads TGTGCCAGTAGTATTACAGGGGGGGGTGAGCAGTTCTTC. This translates into CASSITGGGEQFF.

The V gene is TRBV27, the J gene TRBJ1-1, with no clear D. Trimming took 8 bases from V and 4 from J, leaving 17 bases between them. Per the germline V gene, CDR1 is MNHEY and CDR2 is SMNVEV (reference sequence). The CDR3 is 14 residues long. In DNA, the CDR3 is TGTGCCAGCTACTTTCATTCAACCTTCACTGAAGCTTTCTTT. Protein sequence: CASYFHSTFTEAFF.

This chain joins TRBV27 and TRBJ1-2; D is possibly TRBD1 (6 bases). Trimming took off 2 bases at V and 2 bases at J, with 6 bases between the two ends. The germline V gene has CDR1 MNHEY and CDR2 SMNVEV (reference sequence). The CDR3 has 13 amino acids. CDR3 nucleotide sequence: TGTGCCAGCAGTTTAGGACAGAACTATGGCTACACCTTC. Translation: CASSLGQNYGYTF.